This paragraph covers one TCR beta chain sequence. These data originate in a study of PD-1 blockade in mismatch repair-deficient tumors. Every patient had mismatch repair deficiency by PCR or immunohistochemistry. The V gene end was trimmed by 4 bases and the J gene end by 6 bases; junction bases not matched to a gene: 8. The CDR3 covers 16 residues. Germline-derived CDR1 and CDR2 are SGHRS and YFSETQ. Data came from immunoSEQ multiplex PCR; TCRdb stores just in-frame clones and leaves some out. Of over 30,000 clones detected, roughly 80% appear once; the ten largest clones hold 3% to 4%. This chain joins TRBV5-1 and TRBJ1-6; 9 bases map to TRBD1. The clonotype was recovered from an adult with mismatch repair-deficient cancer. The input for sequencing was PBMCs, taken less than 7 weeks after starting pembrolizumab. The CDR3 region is CASSLDGQGTNSPLHF. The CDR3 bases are TGCGCCAGCAGCCTAGACGGACAGGGGACTAATTCACCCCTCCACTTT.